The present T cell receptor (delta chain) was sequenced within a study of γδ T cells in repeated Plasmodium falciparum infection. Study-wide findings and caveats: Malian children's Vdelta2-negative repertoires appeared more expanded and less diverse than Australians'.

Gammadelta T cells were flow-sorted from PBMC into Vgamma9/Vdelta2+ and Vdelta2-negative populations for bulk analysis. TCRdb reapplied CATT to the multiplex PCR reads. This sample has 50,000 to 60,000 delta-chain clones; roughly 2% occur once, and the top ten carry 24%. The table lists this clone with many counts. The target antigen is unknown. A single base is all that separates this from a far larger clone, so a read error is likely. The sample contains more than one DNA sequence encoding this CDR3. The CDR3 spans 18 residues. Per the germline V gene, CDR1 is TSWWSYY and CDR2 is QGS. Sequencing was carried out using gamma-delta T cells from blood. The rearrangement joins TRDV1 to TRDJ1; 8 nucleotides line up with TRDD3. The J gene, absent from TCRdb, was called here by matching the DNA to germline. The sequence derives from a pool of human donors (malaria-infected and uninfected, not separated). CDR3 residues: CALGERGAGILGTDKLIF. CDR3 sequence (DNA): TGCGCTCTTGGGGAACGTGGAGCGGGGATACTGGGTACCGATAAACTCATCTTT.